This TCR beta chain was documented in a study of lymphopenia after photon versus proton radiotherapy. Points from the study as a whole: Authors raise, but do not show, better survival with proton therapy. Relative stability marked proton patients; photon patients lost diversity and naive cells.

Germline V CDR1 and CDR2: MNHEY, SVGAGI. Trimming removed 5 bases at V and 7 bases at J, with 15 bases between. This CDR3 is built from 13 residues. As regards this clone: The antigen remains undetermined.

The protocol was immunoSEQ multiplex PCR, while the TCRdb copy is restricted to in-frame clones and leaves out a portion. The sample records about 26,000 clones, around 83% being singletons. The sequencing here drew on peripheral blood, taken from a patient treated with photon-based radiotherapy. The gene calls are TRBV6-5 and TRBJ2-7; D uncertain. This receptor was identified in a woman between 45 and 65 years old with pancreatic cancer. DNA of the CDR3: TGTGCCAGCAGTGCTTCTTCTTGGGTGGAGCAGTACTTC. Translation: CASSASSWVEQYF.